Shown below are 10 T cell receptor beta chains from a single sample sequenced in a study of patients and donors after allogeneic stem cell transplantation. TCRdb re-analysed the RT-PCR reads in MiXCR, keeping a single row per CDR3 protein. This table has 800,000 to 1,000,000 distinct CDR3 sequences, approximately 19% appearing once. Sequencing was performed on blood, either unsorted or a sorted T cell fraction (not recorded which). The receptors stem from a human donor who was either an allogeneic HSCT recipient or a stem cell or donor lymphocyte infusion donor (not recorded which). It is not recorded whose cells these are; they may come from a transplant donor.

The chain is built from TRBV6-1 and TRBJ2-1, with 13 bases matching TRBD2. Germline V gene data show CDR1 as MNHNS and CDR2 as SASEGT. CDR3 length: 15 residues. Trimming at V came to 3 bases and at J to 8 bases, leaving 4 bases not matched to a gene. The CDR3 region is CASSETSGGFHEQFF. For the CDR3, the DNA is TGTGCCAGCAGTGAGACTAGCGGGGGGTTCCATGAGCAGTTCTTC.

A few counts support this clonotype. The chain links TRBV13 to TRBJ2-3; 9 bases match TRBD1. The ends lost 6 bases at V and 5 bases at J; junction bases unmatched: 9. The germline gives CDR1 PRHDT, CDR2 FYEKMQ (reference sequence). CDR3 length: 15 amino acids. The CDR3 sequence: CASSNAGQGVDTQYF. CDR3 nucleotide sequence: TGTGCCAGCAGTAATGCGGGACAGGGAGTAGATACGCAGTATTTT.

The chain couples TRBV2 to TRBJ2-2, with unresolved D. In germline, CDR1 is SNHLY, CDR2 FYNNEI. V was pared by 4 bases and J by 9 bases, with 9 bases between. The CDR3 sequence is 12 residues long. The CDR3 sequence: CASSVGSRELFF. The CDR3 bases are TGTGCCAGCAGTGTAGGTTCCCGGGAGCTGTTTTTT.

The J gene is TRBJ2-1, the V gene TRBV7-3, with 8 nucleotides matching TRBD2. CDR1 is SGHTA and CDR2 is FQGTGA in the germline V gene. The CDR3 runs to 16 residues. After removal of 5 bases from V and 9 bases from J, the junction contained 15 bases not matched to a gene. The CDR3 loop is CASSIGPGLGEGEQFF. In DNA, the CDR3 is TGTGCCAGCAGCATAGGACCGGGACTAGGGGAAGGTGAGCAGTTCTTC.

The chain joins TRBV12-3 or TRBV12-4 to TRBJ2-7; the match to TRBD2 covers 10 bases. The CDR3 has 14 residues. V lost 2 bases, J lost 4 bases, and 2 bases stayed unmatched. CDR3 region: CASSLSGREYEQYF. DNA for the CDR3: TGTGCCAGCAGTTTAAGCGGGAGGGAGTACGAGCAGTACTTC.

This clonotype came up a few times. The chain joins TRBV15 to TRBJ2-7, with 9 bases identical to TRBD2. V lost 1 base, J lost 4 bases, and 2 bases stayed unmatched. Germline CDR1 LNHNV, CDR2 YYDKDF (reference sequence). This CDR3 region has 14 residues. The CDR3 DNA reads as TGTGCCACCAGCAGAGGACTAGCGGTGTACGAGCAGTACTTC. Its translation is CATSRGLAVYEQYF. The complete variable domain, with remaining parts taken from reference TRBV15 and TRBJ2-7, reads DAMVIQNPRYQVTQFGKPVTLSCSQTLNHNVMYWYQQKSSQAPKLLFHYYDKDFNNEADTPDNFQSRRPNTSFCFLDIRSPGLGDTAMYLCATSRGLAVYEQYFGPGTRLTVT.

The rearrangement uses TRBV18 and TRBJ2-5, with 7 bases that match TRBD1. Germline assignment: CDR1 KGHSH and CDR2 LQKENI. V was clipped by 5 bases and J by 2 bases; unmatched bases: 5. The CDR3 sequence is 14 residues long. The DNA of the CDR3 is TGTGCCAGCTCAGAATCGGACAGGCAAGAGACCCAGTACTTC. The encoded protein is CASSESDRQETQYF.

This clonotype was counted between two and nine times. The chain combines TRBV18 with TRBJ2-3; D uncertain. The germline V gene has CDR1 KGHSH and CDR2 LQKENI. This CDR3 has 13 amino acids. V dropped 5 bases and J dropped 0 bases, with 6 bases sitting between them. The CDR3 region has the DNA TGTGCCAGCTCAGCCAGAAGCACAGATACGCAGTATTTT. This sequence encodes CASSARSTDTQYF.

The chain uses TRBV14 and TRBJ2-3; no definite D call. Trimming cost V 1 base and J 2 bases, with 10 bases left between them. Germline values: CDR1 SGHDN, CDR2 FVKESK. CDR3 size: 15 residues. The DNA for the CDR3 is TGTGCCAGCAGCCAAGCTTTGGCTAACACAGATACGCAGTATTTT. As protein: CASSQALANTDTQYF.

This clonotype was detected a few times. The chain is built from TRBV11-1 and TRBJ2-7; 10 bases map to TRBD1. Germline trimming cut 4 bases from V and 3 bases from J; bases unmatched to any gene: 3. Germline V gene data show CDR1 as SGHAT and CDR2 as FQDESV (reference sequence). This CDR3 region has 14 residues. CDR3 nucleotides: TGTGCCAGCAGCTCGGGACAGGGGTTCTACGAGCAGTACTTC. It translates to CASSSGQGFYEQYF.